This record concerns one T cell receptor (beta chain) sequence. Its antigen is not known. Germline loops: CDR1 SGHDN, CDR2 FVKESK. Deletions cut 10 bases from V and 8 bases from J, with 15 bases between. The CDR3 runs 12 residues. These data come from a study of OX40 agonist ivuxolimab in advanced cancers. Study summary: Dose-escalation subjects each had hepatocellular carcinoma, melanoma, renal cell or head and neck cancer. Notes on the study in general: Near-lowest levels of clonal expansion characterized partial responders at 0.1-3.0 mg/kg.

Only in-frame clones appear in the TCRdb table, and some are missing; sequencing was by immunoSEQ multiplex PCR. The sample consists of about 49,000 clones, almost 80% of them appearing once. The rearrangement links TRBV14 to TRBJ2-1; D unclear. Material: CD4+ or CD8+ T cells sorted from blood, obtained in a trial of the OX40 agonist ivuxolimab. The sequence was collected from an adult with an advanced solid tumor such as melanoma, head and neck, liver or kidney cancer. CDR3 sequence: CATGRRVDEQFF. DNA of the CDR3: TGTGCCACCGGACGGCGAGTCGATGAGCAGTTCTTC. Drawing the rest from reference TRBV14 and TRBJ2-1, the complete variable domain is EAGVTQFPSHSVIEKGQTVTLRCDPISGHDNLYWYRRVMGKEIKFLLHFVKESKQDESGMPNNRFLAERTGGTYSTLKVQPAELEDSGVYFCATGRRVDEQFFGPGTRLTVL.